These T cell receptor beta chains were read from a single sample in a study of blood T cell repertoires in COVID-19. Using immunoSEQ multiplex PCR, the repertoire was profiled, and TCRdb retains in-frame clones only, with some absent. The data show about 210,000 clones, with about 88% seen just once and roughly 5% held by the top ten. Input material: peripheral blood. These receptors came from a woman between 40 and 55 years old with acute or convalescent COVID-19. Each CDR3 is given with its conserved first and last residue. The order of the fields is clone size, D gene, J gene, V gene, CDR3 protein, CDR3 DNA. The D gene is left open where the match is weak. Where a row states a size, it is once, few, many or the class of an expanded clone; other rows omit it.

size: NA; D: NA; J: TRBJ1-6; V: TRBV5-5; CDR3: CASSLEGGTLHF; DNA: TGTGCCAGCAGCTTGGAGGGGGGGACCCTCCACTTT
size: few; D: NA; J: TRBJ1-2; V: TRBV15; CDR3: CATSRDGEVSMGGRLTF; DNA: TGTGCCACCAGCAGAGACGGAGAGGTCTCTATGGGGGGTCGTTTAACCTTC
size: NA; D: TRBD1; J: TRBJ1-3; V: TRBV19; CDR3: CASSETGPGNTIYF; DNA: TGTGCCAGCAGCGAGACAGGGCCTGGAAACACCATATATTTT
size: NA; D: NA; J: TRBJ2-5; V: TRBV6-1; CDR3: CASSEASFWGTPQETQYF; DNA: TGTGCCAGCAGTGAAGCATCTTTCTGGGGGACACCACAAGAGACCCAGTACTTC
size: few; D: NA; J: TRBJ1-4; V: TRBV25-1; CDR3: CASSEPQGWNEKLFF; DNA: TGTGCCAGCAGTGAACCTCAGGGGTGGAATGAAAAACTGTTTTTT
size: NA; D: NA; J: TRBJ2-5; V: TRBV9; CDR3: CASSVNPVRVEEETQYF; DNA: TGTGCCAGCAGCGTAAATCCAGTGAGGGTTGAGGAAGAGACCCAGTACTTC
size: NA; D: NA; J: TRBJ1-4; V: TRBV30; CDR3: CAWSVPSGGVEKLFF; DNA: TGTGCCTGGAGTGTACCGTCTGGGGGCGTCGAAAAACTGTTTTTT
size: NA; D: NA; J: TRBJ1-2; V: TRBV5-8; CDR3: CASSSRQVYGYTF; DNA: TGTGCCAGCAGCTCGCGACAGGTCTATGGCTACACCTTC
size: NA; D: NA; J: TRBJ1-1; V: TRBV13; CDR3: CASSPPPGVSAFF; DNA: TGTGCCAGCAGTCCCCCTCCGGGTGTAAGTGCTTTCTTT
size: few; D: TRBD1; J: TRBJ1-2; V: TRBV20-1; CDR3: CSASLQGALGYTF; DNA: TGCAGTGCTAGTTTACAGGGGGCGCTGGGCTACACCTTC
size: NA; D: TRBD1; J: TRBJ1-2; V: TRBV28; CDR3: CASTETGGNYGYTF; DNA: TGTGCCAGCACCGAGACAGGGGGCAACTATGGCTACACCTTC
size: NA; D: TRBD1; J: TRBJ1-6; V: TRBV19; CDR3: CASSTQPGQGMNSPLHF; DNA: TGTGCCAGTAGTACCCAACCGGGACAGGGGATGAATTCACCCCTCCACTTT
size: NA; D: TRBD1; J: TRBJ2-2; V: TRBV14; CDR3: CASSQEPQGANTGELFF; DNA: TGTGCCAGCAGCCAAGAACCGCAGGGGGCGAACACCGGGGAGCTGTTTTTT
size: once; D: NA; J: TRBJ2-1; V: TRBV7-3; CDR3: CASSQGGYTYNEQFF; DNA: TGTGCCAGCAGTCAGGGGGGCTACACGTACAATGAGCAGTTCTTC